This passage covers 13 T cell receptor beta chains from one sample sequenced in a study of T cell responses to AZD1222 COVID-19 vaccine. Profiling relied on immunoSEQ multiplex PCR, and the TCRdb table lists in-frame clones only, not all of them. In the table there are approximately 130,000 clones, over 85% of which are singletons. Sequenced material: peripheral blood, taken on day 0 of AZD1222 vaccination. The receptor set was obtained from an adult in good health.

DNA of the CDR3: TGTGCCAGCAGCGCCCTAGGGGGGGGACTAGCAATTTACAATGAGCAGTTCTTC. It codes for CASSALGGGLAIYNEQFF. This rearrangement joins TRBV7-3 to TRBJ2-1; 9 nucleotides match TRBD2. CDR1 SGHTA and CDR2 FQGTGA come from the germline V gene. The CDR3 length is 18 residues. V gave up 5 bases and J gave up 4 bases; unmatched junction bases: 15. Using reference TRBV7-3 and TRBJ2-1 for the parts outside the CDR3, the full variable domain is GAGVSQTPSNKVTEKGKYVELRCDPISGHTALYWYRQSLGQGPEFLIYFQGTGAADDSGLPNDRFFAVRPEGSVSTLKIQRTERGDSAVYLCASSALGGGLAIYNEQFFGPGTRLTVL.

CDR3 protein: CASSIDRRAFF. The CDR3 DNA sequence: TGTGCCAGCAGTATAGACCGACGAGCTTTCTTT. J is TRBJ1-1 and V is TRBV28; D is undetermined. V shed 5 bases and J shed 10 bases, with 11 bases lying between them. This CDR3 is 11 amino acids long. The germline gives CDR1 MDHEN, CDR2 SYDVKM.

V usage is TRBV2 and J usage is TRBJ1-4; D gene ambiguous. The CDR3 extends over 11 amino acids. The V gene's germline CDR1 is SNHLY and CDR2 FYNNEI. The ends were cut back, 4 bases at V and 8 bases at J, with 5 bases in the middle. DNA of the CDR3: TGTGCCAGCAGTGTCCTGGAAAAACTGTTTTTT. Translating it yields CASSVLEKLFF.

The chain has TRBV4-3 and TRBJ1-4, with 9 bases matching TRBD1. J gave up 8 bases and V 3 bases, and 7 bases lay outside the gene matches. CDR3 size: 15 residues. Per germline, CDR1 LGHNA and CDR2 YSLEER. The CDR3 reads CASSHGDRDYEKLFF. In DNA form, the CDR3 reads TGCGCCAGCAGCCACGGGGACAGGGATTACGAAAAACTGTTTTTT.

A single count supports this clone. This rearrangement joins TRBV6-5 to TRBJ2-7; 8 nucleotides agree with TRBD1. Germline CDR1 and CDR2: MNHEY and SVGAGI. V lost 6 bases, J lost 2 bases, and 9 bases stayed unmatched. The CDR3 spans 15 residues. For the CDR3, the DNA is TGTGCCAGCAGACCTATAAAACAGGGGGCCTACGAGCAGTACTTC. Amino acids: CASRPIKQGAYEQYF.

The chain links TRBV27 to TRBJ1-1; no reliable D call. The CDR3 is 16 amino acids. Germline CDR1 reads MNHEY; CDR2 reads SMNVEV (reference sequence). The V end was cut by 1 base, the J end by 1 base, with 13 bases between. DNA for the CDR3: TGTGCCAGCAGTTTATTTATATACGGTCAGAACACTGAAGCTTTCTTT. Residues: CASSLFIYGQNTEAFF.

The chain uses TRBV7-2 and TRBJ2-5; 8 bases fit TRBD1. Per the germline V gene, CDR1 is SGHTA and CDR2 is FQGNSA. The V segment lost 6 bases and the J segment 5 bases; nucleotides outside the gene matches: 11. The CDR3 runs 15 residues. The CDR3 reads CASRHGQGYRETQYF. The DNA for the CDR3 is TGTGCCAGCAGACACGGACAGGGCTACCGCGAGACCCAGTACTTC.

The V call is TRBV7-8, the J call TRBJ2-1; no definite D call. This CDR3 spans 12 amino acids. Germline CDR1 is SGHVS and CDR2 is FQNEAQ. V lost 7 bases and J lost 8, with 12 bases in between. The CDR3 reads CASTHRVHEQFF. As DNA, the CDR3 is TGTGCCAGCACCCACCGGGTCCATGAGCAGTTCTTC. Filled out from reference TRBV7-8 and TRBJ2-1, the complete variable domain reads GAGVSQSPRYKVAKRGQDVALRCDPISGHVSLFWYQQALGQGPEFLTYFQNEAQLDKSGLPSDRFFAERPEGSVSTLKIQRTQQEDSAVYLCASTHRVHEQFFGPGTRLTVL.

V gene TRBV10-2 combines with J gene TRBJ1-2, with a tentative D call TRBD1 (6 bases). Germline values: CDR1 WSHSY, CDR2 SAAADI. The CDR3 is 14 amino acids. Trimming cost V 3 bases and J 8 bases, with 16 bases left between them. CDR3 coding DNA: TGCGCCAGCAGTGAACCGGGACACGAGACCGGCTACACCTTC. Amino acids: CASSEPGHETGYTF.

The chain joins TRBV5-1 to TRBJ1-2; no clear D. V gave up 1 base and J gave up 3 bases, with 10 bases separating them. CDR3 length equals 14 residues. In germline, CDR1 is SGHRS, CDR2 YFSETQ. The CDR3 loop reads CASSLTIGDYGYTF. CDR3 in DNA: TGCGCCAGCAGCTTGACAATAGGCGACTATGGCTACACCTTC.

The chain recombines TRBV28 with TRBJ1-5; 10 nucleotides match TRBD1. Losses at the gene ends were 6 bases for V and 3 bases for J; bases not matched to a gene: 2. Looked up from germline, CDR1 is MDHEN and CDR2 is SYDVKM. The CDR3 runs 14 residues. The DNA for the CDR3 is TGTGCCAGCAGGGGACAGGGGAACAATCAGCCCCAGCATTTT. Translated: CASRGQGNNQPQHF.

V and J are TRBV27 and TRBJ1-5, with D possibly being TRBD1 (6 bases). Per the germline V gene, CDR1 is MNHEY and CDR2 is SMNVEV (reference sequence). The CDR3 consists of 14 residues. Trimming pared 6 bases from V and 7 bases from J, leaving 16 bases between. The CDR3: CASSLTGRLQPQHF. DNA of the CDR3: TGTGCCAGCAGCCTTACAGGGAGGCTGCAGCCCCAGCATTTT.

The CDR3 DNA sequence: TGTGCCAGCAGCCTGAATAGAGAGACTGAAGCTTTCTTT. Protein sequence: CASSLNRETEAFF. The chain uses TRBV7-9 and TRBJ1-1; no definite D call. The CDR3 consists of 13 residues. Germline-derived CDR1 and CDR2 are SEHNR and FQNEAQ (reference sequence). Trimming removed 5 bases at V and 5 bases at J, with 12 bases between.